The source of this TCR beta chain is a study of CD8 T cells in ankylosing spondylitis. Per germline, CDR1 MDHEN and CDR2 SYDVKM. The CDR3 is 17 residues long. The J segment lost 3 bases and the V segment lost 3 bases, leaving 11 bases of the junction unmatched. This clonotype showed up many times. Antigen: not known. One entry per CDR3 protein, called by TCRdb with MiXCR from the 5' RACE reads. The sample gives around 490,000 distinct CDR3 sequences, roughly 5% of which show up once; approximately 4% is in the top ten. Study findings and constraints: One TCR beta motif, made up of about 8 highly homologous variants, appeared characteristic of ankylosing spondylitis blood. There was reportedly significant enrichment of clones that were disease-linked in matched ankylosing spondylitis synovial fluid.

The specimen was blood, either unsorted or a sorted T cell fraction (not recorded which). The receptor comes from a male donor with ankylosing spondylitis. The gene calls are TRBV28 and TRBJ2-5; 9 nucleotides align to TRBD1. The CDR3 coding sequence is TGTGCCAGCAGTTTTGGGGGATCCCGGGACAGGGAAGAGACCCAGTACTTC. Protein sequence: CASSFGGSRDREETQYF. Combining the CDR3 with reference TRBV28 and TRBJ2-5 gives the whole variable domain DVKVTQSSRYLVKRTGEKVFLECVQDMDHENMFWYRQDPGLGLRLIYFSYDVKMKEKGDIPEGYSVSREKKERFSLILESASTNQTSMYLCASSFGGSRDREETQYFGPGTRLLVL.